This T cell receptor beta chain was sequenced during a study of identical twins. Study-wide points: While abundant cord blood beta clonotypes carried fewer insertions, memory repertoires showed no such pattern.

Carrying unique molecular identifiers, the cDNA also gained a universal primer site through template switching. TCRdb re-analysed the 5' RACE reads in MiXCR, keeping a single row per CDR3 protein. Counted here are 350,000 to 600,000 distinct CDR3 sequences, over 12% occurring once; the ten biggest clones make up around 0.57%. J gave up 2 bases and V 5 bases, and 5 bases lay outside the gene matches. Germline assignment: CDR1 KGHSH and CDR2 LQKENI. The CDR3 runs to 14 residues. Note on this clonotype: Its antigen is not known.

These data were also reused for a study on yellow fever vaccine responses in identical twins.

The sequence derives from a woman aged 18-29 years in good health. V and J are TRBV18 and TRBJ2-7; 8 nucleotides match TRBD1. Sequenced: CD4+ T cells sorted from blood. In nucleotides, the CDR3 is TGTGCCAGCTCATCAGGGGGCCCACCCTACGAGCAGTACTTC. Translation gives CASSSGGPPYEQYF.